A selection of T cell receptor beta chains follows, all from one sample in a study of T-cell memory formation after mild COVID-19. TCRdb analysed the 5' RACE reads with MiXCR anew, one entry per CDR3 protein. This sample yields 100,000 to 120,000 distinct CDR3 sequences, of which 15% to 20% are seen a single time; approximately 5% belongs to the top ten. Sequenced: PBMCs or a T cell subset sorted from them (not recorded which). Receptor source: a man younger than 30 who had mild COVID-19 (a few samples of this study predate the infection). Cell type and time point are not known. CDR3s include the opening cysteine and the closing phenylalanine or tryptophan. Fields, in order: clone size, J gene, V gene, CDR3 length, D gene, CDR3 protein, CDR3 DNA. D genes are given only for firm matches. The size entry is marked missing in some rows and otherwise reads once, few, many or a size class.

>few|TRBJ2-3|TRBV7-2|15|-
CASSFRPGGTDTQYF
TGTGCCAGCAGCTTTCGACCTGGGGGGACAGATACGCAGTATTTT
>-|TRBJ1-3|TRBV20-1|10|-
CSTPEDTIYF
TGCAGTACCCCCGAAGACACCATATATTTT
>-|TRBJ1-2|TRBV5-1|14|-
CASSPGTANYGYTF
TGCGCCAGCAGCCCCGGGACGGCTAACTATGGCTACACCTTC
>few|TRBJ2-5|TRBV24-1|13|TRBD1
CATSLTGEETQYF
TGTGCCACCAGCTTGACAGGGGAAGAGACCCAGTACTTC
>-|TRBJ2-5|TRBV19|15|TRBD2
CASSPWRGGQETQYF
TGTGCCAGTAGTCCCTGGCGGGGGGGCCAAGAGACCCAGTACTTC
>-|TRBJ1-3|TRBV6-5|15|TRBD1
CASSYGDSSGNTIYF
TGTGCCAGCAGTTACGGGGACAGCTCTGGAAACACCATATATTTT
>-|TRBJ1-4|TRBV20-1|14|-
CSARDPRVEEKLFF
TGCAGTGCTAGAGATCCCAGGGTCGAAGAAAAACTGTTTTTT
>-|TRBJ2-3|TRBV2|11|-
CASSDPDTQYF
TGTGCCAGCAGTGATCCAGATACGCAGTATTTT
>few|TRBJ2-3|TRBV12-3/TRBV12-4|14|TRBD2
CASIPGGGPDTQYF
TGTGCCAGCATCCCCGGGGGGGGGCCAGATACGCAGTATTTT
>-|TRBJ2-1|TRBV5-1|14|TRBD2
CASSLGLATREQFF
TGCGCCAGCAGCTTGGGACTAGCGACTAGAGAGCAGTTCTTC
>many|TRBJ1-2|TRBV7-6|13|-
CASSPSSLTGYTF
TGTGCCAGCAGCCCAAGTTCCCTTACTGGCTACACCTTC
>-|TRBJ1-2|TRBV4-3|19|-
CASSQDPHPARDPSYGYTF
TGCGCCAGCAGCCAAGATCCTCATCCAGCCCGGGATCCGAGCTATGGCTACACCTTC
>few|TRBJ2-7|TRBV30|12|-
CAWNREGDEQYF
TGTGCCTGGAACAGGGAGGGCGACGAGCAGTACTTC
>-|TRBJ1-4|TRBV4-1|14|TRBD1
CASSRQGAREKLFF
TGCGCCAGCAGCCGGCAGGGGGCGAGGGAAAAACTGTTTTTT
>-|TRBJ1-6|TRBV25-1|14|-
CASSLPWGNSPLHF
TGTGCCAGCAGTCTTCCCTGGGGCAATTCACCCCTCCACTTT
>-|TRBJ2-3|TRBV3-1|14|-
CASSQGLSSDTQYF
TGTGCCAGCAGCCAAGGGTTGAGCTCAGATACGCAGTATTTT
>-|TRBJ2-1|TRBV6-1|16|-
CASSEGIVRQPQEQFF
TGTGCCAGCAGTGAAGGGATTGTGCGACAGCCGCAGGAGCAGTTCTTC
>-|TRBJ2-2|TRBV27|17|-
CASSLSRGGGGTGELFF
TGTGCCAGCAGTTTATCCAGGGGGGGCGGTGGCACCGGGGAGCTGTTTTTT
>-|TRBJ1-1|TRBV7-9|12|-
CASSLAGTQAFF
TGTGCCAGCAGCTTAGCAGGGACCCAAGCTTTCTTT
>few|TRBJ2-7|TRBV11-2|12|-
CASSLDGTEQYF
TGTGCCAGCAGCTTAGACGGCACCGAGCAGTACTTC
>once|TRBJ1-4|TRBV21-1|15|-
CASSKKGQGNEKLFF
TGTGCCAGCAGCAAAAAGGGACAGGGTAATGAAAAACTGTTTTTT
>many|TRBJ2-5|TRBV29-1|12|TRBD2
CSVERGQETQYF
TGCAGCGTGGAGCGGGGTCAAGAGACCCAGTACTTC
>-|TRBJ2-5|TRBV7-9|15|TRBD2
CASSLGLAGQETKYF
TGTGCCAGCAGCTTGGGACTAGCGGGCCAAGAGACCAAGTACTTC
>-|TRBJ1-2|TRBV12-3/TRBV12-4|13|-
CASSFLGSYGYTF
TGTGCCAGCAGTTTCCTGGGGAGCTATGGCTACACCTTC
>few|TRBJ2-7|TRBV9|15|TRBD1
CASSLTGANSYEQYF
TGTGCCAGCAGCCTAACAGGGGCTAACTCCTACGAGCAGTACTTC
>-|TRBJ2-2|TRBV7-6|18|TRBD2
CASSSPIRGGGTAGELFF
TGTGCCAGCAGTTCCCCCATTCGCGGGGGAGGGACCGCCGGGGAGCTGTTTTTT
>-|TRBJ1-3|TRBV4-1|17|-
CASSQAITVPSGNTIYF
TGCGCCAGCAGCCAGGCGATCACGGTGCCCTCTGGAAACACCATATATTTT
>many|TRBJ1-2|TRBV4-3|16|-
CASSQASGQTNYGYTF
TGCGCCAGCAGCCAAGCCTCTGGACAGACTAACTATGGCTACACCTTC
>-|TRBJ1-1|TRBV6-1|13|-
CASSATRASEAFF
TGTGCCAGCAGCGCCACCCGGGCATCTGAAGCTTTCTTT
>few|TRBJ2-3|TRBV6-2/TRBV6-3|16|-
CASSYERGYSLDTQYF
TGTGCCAGCAGTTATGAGCGAGGCTACTCCTTAGATACGCAGTATTTT
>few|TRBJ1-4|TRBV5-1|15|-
CASSLDPGRGEKLFF
TGCGCCAGCAGCTTGGACCCAGGCCGGGGTGAAAAACTGTTTTTT
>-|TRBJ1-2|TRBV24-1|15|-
CATSDFRGANSVYTF
TGTGCCACCAGTGATTTCCGAGGGGCGAATAGTGTCTACACCTTC
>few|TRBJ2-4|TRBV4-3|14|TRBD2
CASSIRSGENIQYF
TGCGCCAGCAGCATTCGAAGCGGGGAAAACATTCAGTACTTC
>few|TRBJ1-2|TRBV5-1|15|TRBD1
CASSYQQGADYGYTF
TGCGCCAGCAGCTATCAACAGGGGGCGGACTATGGCTACACCTTC
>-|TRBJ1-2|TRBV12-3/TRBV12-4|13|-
CASSQYRAGGYTF
TGTGCCAGCAGTCAGTACAGGGCGGGGGGCTACACCTTC
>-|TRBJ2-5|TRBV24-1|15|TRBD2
CATSDSAGGGETQYF
TGTGCCACCAGTGATTCCGCGGGCGGGGGGGAGACCCAGTACTTC
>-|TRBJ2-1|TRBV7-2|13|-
CASSSSYRVEQFF
TGTGCCAGCAGCTCCTCCTACAGGGTTGAGCAGTTCTTC
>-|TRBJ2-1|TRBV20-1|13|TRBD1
CSARDGTGYEQFF
TGCAGTGCTAGAGATGGGACAGGCTATGAGCAGTTCTTC
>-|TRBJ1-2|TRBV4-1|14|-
CASSQDQGIYGYTF
TGCGCCAGCAGCCAAGATCAGGGGATCTATGGCTACACCTTC
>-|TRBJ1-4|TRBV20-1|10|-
CSASFGKLFF
TGCAGTGCTAGTTTCGGAAAACTGTTTTTT
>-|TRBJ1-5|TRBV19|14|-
CASNAGGRNQPQHF
TGTGCCAGTAATGCGGGGGGTCGGAATCAGCCCCAGCATTTT
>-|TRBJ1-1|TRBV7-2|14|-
CASSLRAQNTEAFF
TGTGCCAGCAGCTTAAGGGCCCAGAACACTGAAGCTTTCTTT
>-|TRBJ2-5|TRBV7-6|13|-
CASSLHGEETQYF
TGTGCCAGCAGCTTACACGGTGAAGAGACCCAGTACTTC
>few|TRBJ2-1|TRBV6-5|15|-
CASSSRGRLLNEQFF
TGTGCCAGCAGTTCCCGGGGACGGCTACTCAATGAGCAGTTCTTC
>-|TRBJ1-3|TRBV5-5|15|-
CASSPRASSGNTIYF
TGTGCCAGCAGCCCCAGGGCCAGCTCTGGAAACACCATATATTTT
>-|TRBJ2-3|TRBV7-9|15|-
CASSPRTLGTDTQYF
TGTGCCAGCAGCCCAAGAACCCTGGGCACAGATACGCAGTATTTT
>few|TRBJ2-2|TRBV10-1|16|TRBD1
CASSAGQGEKAGELFF
TGCGCCAGCAGTGCGGGACAGGGGGAGAAAGCCGGGGAGCTGTTTTTT
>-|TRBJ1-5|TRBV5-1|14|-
CASSLGDPSGPQHF
TGCGCCAGCAGCTTGGGGGATCCGAGTGGGCCCCAGCATTTT
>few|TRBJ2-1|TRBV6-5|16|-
CASSYSATGSLHEQFF
TGTGCCAGCAGTTACTCAGCTACCGGCAGTCTACATGAGCAGTTCTTC
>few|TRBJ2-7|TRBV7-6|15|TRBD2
CASSLGGGNTYEQYF
TGTGCCAGCAGCTTAGGCGGGGGGAACACCTACGAGCAGTACTTC
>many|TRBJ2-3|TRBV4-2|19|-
CASSQGLAQAAPGTDTQYF
TGTGCCAGCAGCCAAGGATTGGCCCAGGCAGCCCCTGGCACAGATACGCAGTATTTT
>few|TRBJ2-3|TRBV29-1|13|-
CSVRLNPADTQYF
TGCAGCGTCCGACTGAATCCCGCAGATACGCAGTATTTT
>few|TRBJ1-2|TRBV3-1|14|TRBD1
CASSQATGGYGYTF
TGTGCCAGCAGCCAAGCTACAGGGGGCTATGGCTACACCTTC
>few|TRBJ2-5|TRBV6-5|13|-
CASSGGRQETQYF
TGTGCCAGCAGTGGGGGACGTCAAGAGACCCAGTACTTC
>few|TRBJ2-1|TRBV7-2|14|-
CATFRGFRGLEQFF
TGTGCCACCTTCAGGGGCTTTAGGGGTTTGGAGCAGTTCTTC
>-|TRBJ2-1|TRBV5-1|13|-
CASSSQGNNEQFF
TGCGCCAGCAGCTCCCAGGGGAACAATGAGCAGTTCTTC
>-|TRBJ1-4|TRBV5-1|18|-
CASTHRPGQSGFREKLFF
TGCGCCAGCACCCACCGCCCCGGGCAATCGGGCTTCCGGGAAAAACTGTTTTTT
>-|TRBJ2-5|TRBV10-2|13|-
CASMNDLQETQYF
TGCGCCAGCATGAACGACCTCCAAGAGACCCAGTACTTC
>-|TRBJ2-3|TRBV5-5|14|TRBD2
CASSKVAGTDTQYF
TGTGCCAGCAGTAAAGTAGCGGGGACAGATACGCAGTATTTT
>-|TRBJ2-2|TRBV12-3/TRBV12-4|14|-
CASSRTENTGELFF
TGTGCCAGCAGTCGGACGGAGAACACCGGGGAGCTGTTTTTT